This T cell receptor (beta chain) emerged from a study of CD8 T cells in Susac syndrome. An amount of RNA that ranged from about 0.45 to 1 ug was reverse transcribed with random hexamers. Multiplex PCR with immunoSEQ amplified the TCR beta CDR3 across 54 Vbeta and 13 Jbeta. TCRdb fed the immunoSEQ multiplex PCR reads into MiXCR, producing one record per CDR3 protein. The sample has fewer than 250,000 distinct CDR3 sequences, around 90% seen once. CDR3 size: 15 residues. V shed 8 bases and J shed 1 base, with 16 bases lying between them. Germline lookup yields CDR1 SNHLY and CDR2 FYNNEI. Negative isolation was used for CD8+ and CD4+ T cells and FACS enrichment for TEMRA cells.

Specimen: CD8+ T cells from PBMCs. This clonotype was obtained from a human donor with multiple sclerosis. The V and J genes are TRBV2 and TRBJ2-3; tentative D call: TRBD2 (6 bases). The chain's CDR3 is CASSGTGEGTDTQYF. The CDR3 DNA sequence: TGTGCCAGCTCCGGGACGGGGGAGGGCACAGATACGCAGTATTTT.